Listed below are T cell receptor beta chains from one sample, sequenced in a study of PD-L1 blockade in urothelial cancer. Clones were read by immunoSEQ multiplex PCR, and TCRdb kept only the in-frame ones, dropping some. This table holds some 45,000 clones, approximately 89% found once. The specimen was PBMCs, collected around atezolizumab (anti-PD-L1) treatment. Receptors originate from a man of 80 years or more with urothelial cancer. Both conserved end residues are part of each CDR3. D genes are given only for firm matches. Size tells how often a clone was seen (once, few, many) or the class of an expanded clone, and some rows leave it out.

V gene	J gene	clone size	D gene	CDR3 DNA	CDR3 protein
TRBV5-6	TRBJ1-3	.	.	TGTGCCAGCAGCTCGACCGACTTCTCTGGAAACACCATATATTTT	CASSSTDFSGNTIYF
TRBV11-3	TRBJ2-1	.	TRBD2	TGTGCCAGCAGCTCAGCGGGAGTTGGCACTGAGCAGTTCTTC	CASSSAGVGTEQFF
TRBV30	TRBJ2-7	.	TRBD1	TGTGCCTGGAGTGCCGGAACAGGGGCGTACGAGCAGTACTTC	CAWSAGTGAYEQYF
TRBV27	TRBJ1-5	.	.	TGTGCCAGCAGTTTATCGAAGGGGAATCAGCCCCAGCATTTT	CASSLSKGNQPQHF
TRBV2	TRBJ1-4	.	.	TGTGCCAGCAGTCTACAGTCAACTAATGAAAAACTGTTTTTT	CASSLQSTNEKLFF
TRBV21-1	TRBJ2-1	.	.	TGTGCCAGCAGCCTTAGCGGGAGGGCCGGGAATGAGCAGTTCTTC	CASSLSGRAGNEQFF
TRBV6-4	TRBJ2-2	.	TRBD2	TGTGCCAGCAGCAGGACTAGCGGTACCGGGGAGCTGTTTTTT	CASSRTSGTGELFF
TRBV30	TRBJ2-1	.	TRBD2	TGTGCCTGGAGTGTAATGAGGACTAGCGGGTGGAGGAATGAGCAGTTCTTC	CAWSVMRTSGWRNEQFF
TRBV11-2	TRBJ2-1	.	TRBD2	TGTGCCAGCAGCTTATTACGGGGGGGGTACAATGAGCAGTTCTTC	CASSLLRGGYNEQFF
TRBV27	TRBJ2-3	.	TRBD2	TGTGCCAGCAGCCTCCTAGCGGGGCCCACAGATACGCAGTATTTT	CASSLLAGPTDTQYF
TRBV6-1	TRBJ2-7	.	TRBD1	TGTGCCAGCATTCAGACAGGGGGCAGCGAGCAGTACTTC	CASIQTGGSEQYF
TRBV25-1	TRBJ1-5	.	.	TGTGCCAGCAGCCAAACGGGGGTCGGAAGCAATCAGCCCCAGCATTTT	CASSQTGVGSNQPQHF
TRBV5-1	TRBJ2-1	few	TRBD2	TGCGCCAGCAGCTCGGTGGCTAGCGGGAGCAGTGAGCAGTTCTTC	CASSSVASGSSEQFF
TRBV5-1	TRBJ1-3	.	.	TGCGCCAGCAGCACGACAGGCGCCGGAAACACCATATATTTT	CASSTTGAGNTIYF
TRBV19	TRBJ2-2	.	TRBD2	TGTGCCAGTAGTTCGATAGCGGGAGGATCCGGGGAGCTGTTTTTT	CASSSIAGGSGELFF
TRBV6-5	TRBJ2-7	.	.	TGTGCCAGCAGTTACTCTTACAGGGCGAGCTCCTACGAGCAGTACTTC	CASSYSYRASSYEQYF
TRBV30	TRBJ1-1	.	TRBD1	TGTGCCTGGAGTCTCGGACAGGCGATGAACACTGAAGCTTTCTTT	CAWSLGQAMNTEAFF
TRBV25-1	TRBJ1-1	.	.	TGTGCCAGCAGTGCGCCAGGGCCGGCTGAAGCTTTCTTT	CASSAPGPAEAFF
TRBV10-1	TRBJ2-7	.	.	TGCGCCAGCAGTGACCAGGGCGGTAAACACGAGCAGTACTTC	CASSDQGGKHEQYF
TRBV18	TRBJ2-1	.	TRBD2	TGTGCCAGCTCACCAGGATCGCGGGAGGGCCAGTTCTTC	CASSPGSREGQFF
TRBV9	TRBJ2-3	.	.	TGTGCCAGCAGCGTAGGCCTAGCGATCCACACAGATACGCAGTATTTT	CASSVGLAIHTDTQYF
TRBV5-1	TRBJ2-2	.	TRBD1	TGCGCCAGCAGCTCGGACAGGCCGGTCACCGGGGAGCTGTTTTTT	CASSSDRPVTGELFF
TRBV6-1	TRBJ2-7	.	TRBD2	TGTGCCAGCAGTGAAGGGGGGTGGGGGAGGGAGTACTTC	CASSEGGWGREYF
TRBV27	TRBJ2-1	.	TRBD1	TGTGCCAGCAGCGACAGGGGATCGGGTAATGAGCAGTTCTTC	CASSDRGSGNEQFF
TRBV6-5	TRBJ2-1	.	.	TGTGCCAGCAGTGGACTGCCCTCCTCCTACAATGAGCAGTTCTTC	CASSGLPSSYNEQFF
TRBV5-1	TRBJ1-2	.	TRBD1	TGCGCCAGCAGCCCCCCGGACAGGGCCAACTATGGCTACACCTTC	CASSPPDRANYGYTF
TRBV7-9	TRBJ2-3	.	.	TGTGCCAGCAGCTTAGGAGGGCCCGATACGCAGTATTTT	CASSLGGPDTQYF
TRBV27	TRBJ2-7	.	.	TGTGCCAGCAGGGGGCCCGGCAAATCCTACGAGCAGTACTTC	CASRGPGKSYEQYF
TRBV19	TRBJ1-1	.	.	TGTGCCAGTAGTTTAGCCGACAGATTGAACACTGAAGCTTTCTTT	CASSLADRLNTEAFF
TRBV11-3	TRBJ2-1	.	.	TGTGCCAGCAGCTTAGGGAGTCGGGGCAATGAGCAGTTCTTC	CASSLGSRGNEQFF
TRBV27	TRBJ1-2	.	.	TGTGCCAGCAACGCGGGGCAGGAATCCTTATACACCTTC	CASNAGQESLYTF
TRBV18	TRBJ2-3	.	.	TGTGCCAGCTCACCACAGTCCAGCGGATACACAGATACGCAGTATTTT	CASSPQSSGYTDTQYF
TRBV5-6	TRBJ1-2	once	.	TGTGCCAGCAGCTTGTACCGGGTCCTAGATGGCTACACCTTC	CASSLYRVLDGYTF
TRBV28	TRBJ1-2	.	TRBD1	TGTGCCAGCAGTTTCCCGGGCCGGACAGGGAGAGGTGGCTACACCTTC	CASSFPGRTGRGGYTF
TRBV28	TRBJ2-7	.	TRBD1	TGTGCCAGCAGCAGACCCGGGACAGGGGGAGGGGAGCAGTACTTC	CASSRPGTGGGEQYF
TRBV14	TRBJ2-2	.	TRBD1	TGTGCCAGCAGCCACCTTCCGGGACAGGGGGCTAGGAACACCGGGGAGCTGTTTTTT	CASSHLPGQGARNTGELFF
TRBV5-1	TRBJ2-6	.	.	TGCGCCAGCACGGGGGTGTCTGGGGCCAACGTCCTGACTTTC	CASTGVSGANVLTF
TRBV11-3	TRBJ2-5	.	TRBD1	TGTGCCAGCAGCTCAGGACAGGGACAAGAGACCCAGTACTTC	CASSSGQGQETQYF
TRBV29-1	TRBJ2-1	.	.	TGCAGCGTTCCCAGTCCTCTCTCCTACAATGAGCAGTTCTTC	CSVPSPLSYNEQFF
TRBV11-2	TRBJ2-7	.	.	TGTGCCAGCAGCTCCCCTCTGGAGCAGTACTTC	CASSSPLEQYF
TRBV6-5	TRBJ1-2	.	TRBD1	TGTGCCAGCAGTTACTCAGGGACAGCCTATGGCTACACCTTC	CASSYSGTAYGYTF
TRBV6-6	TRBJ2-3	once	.	TGTGCCAGCAGTTACTCGGCCGAGGATCCGACAGATACGCAGTATTTT	CASSYSAEDPTDTQYF
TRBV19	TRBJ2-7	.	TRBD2	TGTGCCAGTAGTATAGCAGCGGGGAAGAATTTCCCCTACGAGCAGTACTTC	CASSIAAGKNFPYEQYF
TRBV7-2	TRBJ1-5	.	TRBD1	TGTGCCAGCAGCCCGACAGGGACGGGCAATCAGCCCCAGCATTTT	CASSPTGTGNQPQHF
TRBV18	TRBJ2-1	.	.	TGTGCCAGCTCACGGGGACTCCGAGACGCCGATGAGCAGTTCTTC	CASSRGLRDADEQFF
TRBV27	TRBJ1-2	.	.	TGTGCCAGCAGTTCCGGGTCTGGCTACACCTTC	CASSSGSGYTF
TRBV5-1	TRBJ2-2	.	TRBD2	TGCGCCAGCAGCTTGATAGCGGGGGCGAACACCGGGGAGCTGTTTTTT	CASSLIAGANTGELFF
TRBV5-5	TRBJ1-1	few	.	TGTGCCAGCAGCCCGGATCTTGAGGCCACTGAAGCTTTCTTT	CASSPDLEATEAFF